The sequence of this T cell receptor beta chain was determined in a study of control samples from healthy donors and cancer patients. Profiling relied on immunoSEQ multiplex PCR, and the TCRdb table lists in-frame clones only, not all of them. Among about 77,000 clones, 85% to 95% were seen once, and the ten largest hold nearly 6%. The CDR3 has 15 residues. Per germline, CDR1 SEHNR and CDR2 FQNEAQ (reference sequence). Trimming pared 3 bases from V and 3 bases from J, leaving 14 bases between. V and J are TRBV7-9 and TRBJ1-1; weak D call: TRBD1 (5 bases). The receptor was derived from a woman in her sixties or seventies in good health. Sequencing used blood. The CDR3 DNA follows: TGTGCCAGCAGCTTGGAACCTTCGGGGGACACTGAAGCTTTCTTT. Translating gives CASSLEPSGDTEAFF.